This TCR beta chain comes out of a study of PD-L1 blockade in urothelial cancer. As for the study in general: Timepoints chosen for blood analysis were 3 weeks (second dose) and 6 weeks after treatment start. Study results and limitations: Greater 3-week expansion of tumor-associated blood clones was recorded for durable-benefit patients.

The sample's time point: peripheral blood 6 weeks after treatment start. Turning to this clone: The antigen is not known.

Generated by immunoSEQ multiplex PCR, the TCRdb table keeps only in-frame clones and is missing some. The table lists about 120,000 clones, about 89% of them singletons. This CDR3 is built from 15 residues. Trimming cost V 6 bases and J 4 bases, with 18 bases left between them. The germline gives CDR1 SNHLY, CDR2 FYNNEI. The clonotype originates from a man in his 60s with urothelial cancer. The chain has TRBV2 and TRBJ1-1, with D maybe TRBD1 (5 bases). The source was PBMCs, collected around atezolizumab (anti-PD-L1) treatment. CDR3 DNA sequence: TGTGCCAGCAGGTTCGAGGTGAGGGGAGGCACTGAAGCTTTCTTT. This gives the protein CASRFEVRGGTEAFF.